Listed here are 4 T cell receptor beta chains from one sample, sequenced in a study of blood T cell repertoires in COVID-19. Generated by immunoSEQ multiplex PCR, the TCRdb table keeps only in-frame clones and is missing some. The data hold about 50,000 clones, with just over 90% observed a single time. The sequenced sample was peripheral blood. These receptors all stem from a man aged 35-49 years with acute or convalescent COVID-19.

V gene TRBV30 combines with J gene TRBJ2-7; maybe TRBD2 (5 bases). V lost 0 bases, J lost 11 bases, and 11 bases lay in between. The germline CDR1 and CDR2 sequences are GTSNPN and SVGIG (reference sequence). The CDR3 has 11 amino acids. The CDR3 region is CAWSVGEVEYF. In DNA form, the CDR3 reads TGTGCCTGGAGTGTCGGGGAAGTTGAGTACTTC.

This clone was seen a single time. The rearrangement uses TRBV16 and TRBJ1-5; unclear D gene. Germline CDR1 and CDR2: KGHSY and FQNENV. V lost 6 bases to trimming and J lost 5 bases, with 17 bases between them. CDR3 size: 15 residues. The CDR3 spells CASSPTSYRDQPQHF. The CDR3 DNA reads TGTGCCAGCAGTCCTACATCTTACCGGGATCAGCCCCAGCATTTT.

The chain is built from TRBV20-1 and TRBJ2-5, with D possibly being TRBD2 (6 bases). V was trimmed by 3 bases and J by 4 bases, leaving 21 bases between them. The CDR3 runs 16 residues. CDR1 is DFQATT, CDR2 SNEGSKA, per germline (reference sequence). The CDR3 loop is CSASSRRGIELETQYF. The CDR3 DNA reads TGCAGTGCTAGTTCCCGACGGGGGATCGAGTTAGAGACCCAGTACTTC.

V is TRBV19 and J is TRBJ1-4, with D possibly matching TRBD1 (6 bases). Germline V lookup: CDR1 LNHDA, CDR2 SQIVND (reference sequence). This CDR3 is built from 14 residues. Trimming pared 7 bases from V and 4 bases from J, leaving 13 bases between. CDR3 in amino acids: CASTLGQFNEKLFF. For the CDR3, the DNA is TGTGCCAGTACCCTCGGACAGTTTAATGAAAAACTGTTTTTT.